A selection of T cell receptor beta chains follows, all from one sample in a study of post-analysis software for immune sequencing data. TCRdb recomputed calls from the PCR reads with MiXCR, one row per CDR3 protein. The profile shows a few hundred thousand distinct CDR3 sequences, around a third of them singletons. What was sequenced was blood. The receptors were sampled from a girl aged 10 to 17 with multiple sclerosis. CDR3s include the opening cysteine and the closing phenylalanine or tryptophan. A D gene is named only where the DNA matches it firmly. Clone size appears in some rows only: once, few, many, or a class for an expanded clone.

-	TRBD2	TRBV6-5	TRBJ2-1	CASSYRGTKGNEQFF	TGTGCCAGCAGTTACCGAGGGACTAAGGGGAATGAGCAGTTCTTC
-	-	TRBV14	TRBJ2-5	CASSPTSGNDQYF	TGTGCCAGCAGCCCCACCTCCGGGAACGACCAGTACTTC
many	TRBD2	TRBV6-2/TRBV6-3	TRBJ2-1	CASSYPGTSGVRSYNEQFF	TGTGCCAGCAGTTACCCCGGGACTAGCGGGGTCCGTTCCTACAATGAGCAGTTCTTC
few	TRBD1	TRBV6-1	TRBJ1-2	CASSARDRNHGYTF	TGTGCCAGCAGTGCCCGGGACAGAAACCATGGCTACACCTTC
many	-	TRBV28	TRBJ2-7	CASSFREVEQYF	TGTGCCAGCAGTTTTAGGGAAGTGGAGCAGTACTTC
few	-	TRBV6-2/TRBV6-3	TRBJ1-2	CASNNRVMNYGYTF	TGTGCCAGCAACAACAGGGTAATGAACTATGGCTACACCTTC
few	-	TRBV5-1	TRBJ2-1	CASSRTVNLYNEQFF	TGCGCCAGCAGCCGCACAGTGAACCTATACAATGAGCAGTTCTTC
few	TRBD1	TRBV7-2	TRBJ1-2	CASILGQGPSNYGYTF	TGTGCCAGCATTCTAGGACAGGGGCCCTCTAACTATGGCTACACCTTC
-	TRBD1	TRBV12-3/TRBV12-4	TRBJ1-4	CASSLAIIDRGLEKLFF	TGTGCCAGCAGTTTAGCTATTATCGACAGGGGGCTTGAAAAACTGTTTTTT
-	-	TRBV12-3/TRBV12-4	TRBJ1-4	CASSPWGSTNEKLFF	TGTGCCAGCAGTCCATGGGGATCAACTAATGAAAAACTGTTTTTT
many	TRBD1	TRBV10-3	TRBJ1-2	CAISENGGGDGYTF	TGTGCCATCAGTGAGAATGGAGGGGGCGATGGCTACACCTTC
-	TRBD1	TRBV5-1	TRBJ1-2	CASSLEGQGPYGYTF	TGCGCCAGCAGCTTGGAAGGACAGGGTCCTTATGGCTACACCTTC
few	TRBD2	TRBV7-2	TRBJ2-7	CASGLAGGLYEQYF	TGTGCCAGCGGACTAGCGGGGGGTCTCTACGAGCAGTACTTC
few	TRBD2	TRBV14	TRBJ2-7	CASSPFLAGGYNEQYF	TGTGCCAGCAGCCCCTTCCTAGCGGGGGGATACAACGAGCAGTACTTC
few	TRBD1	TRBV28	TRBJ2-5	CASSLTGGDRTQYF	TGTGCCAGCAGTCTGACAGGGGGGGATCGGACCCAGTACTTC
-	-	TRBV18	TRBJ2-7	CASSPPSSGHSYEQYF	TGTGCCAGCTCACCACCCTCCAGCGGACACTCCTACGAGCAGTACTTC
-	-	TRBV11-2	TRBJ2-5	CASSLGTGILQETQYF	TGTGCCAGCAGCTTGGGGACCGGGATCCTCCAAGAGACCCAGTACTTC
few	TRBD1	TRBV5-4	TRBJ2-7	CASSFLLQGAKAEQYF	TGTGCCAGCAGTTTCTTGCTACAGGGGGCGAAGGCCGAGCAGTACTTC
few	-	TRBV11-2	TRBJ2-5	CASSLDRGGWETQYF	TGTGCCAGCAGCTTAGACAGGGGTGGTTGGGAGACCCAGTACTTC
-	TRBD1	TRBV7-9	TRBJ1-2	CASSAGTGGVGYTF	TGTGCCAGCAGCGCCGGGACAGGGGGCGTTGGCTACACCTTC
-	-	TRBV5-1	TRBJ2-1	CASSLGSLNSYNEQFF	TGCGCCAGCAGCTTGGGTAGCCTGAACTCCTACAATGAGCAGTTCTTC
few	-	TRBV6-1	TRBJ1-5	CASGFGQPQHF	TGTGCCAGCGGCTTTGGTCAGCCCCAGCATTTT
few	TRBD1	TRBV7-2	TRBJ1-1	CASSPETGVGTEAFF	TGTGCCAGCAGCCCAGAGACAGGGGTTGGCACTGAAGCTTTCTTT
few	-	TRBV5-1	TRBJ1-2	CASSGEIGLDYGYTF	TGCGCCAGCAGCGGGGAGATAGGGTTGGACTATGGCTACACCTTC
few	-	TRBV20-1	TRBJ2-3	CSALTEERDTDTQYF	TGCAGTGCGCTGACGGAGGAGCGTGACACAGATACGCAGTATTTT
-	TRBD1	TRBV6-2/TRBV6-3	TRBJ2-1	CASSPGTGAVEQFF	TGTGCCAGCAGCCCCGGGACAGGGGCTGTTGAGCAGTTCTTC
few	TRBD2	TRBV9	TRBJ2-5	CASSVSTSGETQYF	TGTGCCAGCAGCGTATCTACTAGCGGGGAGACCCAGTACTTC
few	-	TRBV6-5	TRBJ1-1	CASSYRWERSEAFF	TGTGCCAGCAGTTACCGGTGGGAGAGGTCTGAAGCTTTCTTT
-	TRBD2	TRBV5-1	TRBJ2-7	CASSPGTSGAFGSQYF	TGCGCCAGCAGTCCCGGGACTAGCGGAGCCTTTGGGTCCCAGTACTTC
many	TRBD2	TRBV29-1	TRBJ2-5	CSVEGGGAQETQYF	TGCAGCGTTGAAGGCGGGGGGGCCCAGGAGACCCAGTACTTC
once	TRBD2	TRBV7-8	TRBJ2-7	CASSPGLAGGLAYEQYF	TGTGCCAGCAGCCCAGGACTAGCGGGGGGCCTAGCCTACGAGCAGTACTTC
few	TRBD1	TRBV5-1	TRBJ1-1	CASSRGQNEAFF	TGCGCCAGCAGCCGGGGACAGAATGAAGCTTTCTTT
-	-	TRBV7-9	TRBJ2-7	CASSPPSGHEQYF	TGTGCCAGCAGCCCACCCAGTGGGCACGAGCAGTACTTC
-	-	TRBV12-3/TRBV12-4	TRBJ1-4	CASSLEGWDEKLFF	TGTGCCAGCAGTTTAGAAGGATGGGATGAAAAACTGTTTTTT
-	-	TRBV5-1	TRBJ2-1	CASSGMDRGEQFF	TGCGCCAGCAGCGGAATGGACAGAGGTGAGCAGTTCTTC
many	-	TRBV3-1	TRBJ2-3	CASSQGKGGHGTDTQYF	TGTGCCAGCAGCCAAGGTAAGGGTGGACACGGCACAGATACGCAGTATTTT
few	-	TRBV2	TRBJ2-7	CASNRRVKNEQYF	TGTGCCAGCAACCGCAGGGTTAAAAACGAGCAGTACTTC
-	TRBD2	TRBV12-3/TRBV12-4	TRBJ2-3	CASTSGGTDAQYF	TGTGCCAGCACCAGCGGGGGAACAGATGCGCAGTATTTT
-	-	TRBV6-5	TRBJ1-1	CASSQYMNTEAFF	TGTGCCAGCAGCCAGTACATGAACACTGAAGCTTTCTTT
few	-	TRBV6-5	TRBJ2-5	CASRVERHLQETQYF	TGTGCCAGCCGAGTCGAGCGACACCTACAAGAGACCCAGTACTTC
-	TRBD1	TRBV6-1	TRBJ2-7	CASSQRTGKYEQYF	TGTGCCAGCAGTCAACGGACAGGGAAGTACGAGCAGTACTTC
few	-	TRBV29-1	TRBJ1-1	CSACRQGDTEAFF	TGCAGCGCCTGCCGCCAGGGAGACACTGAAGCTTTCTTT
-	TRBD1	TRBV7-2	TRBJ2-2	CASSLGQGDTGELLF	TGTGCCAGCAGCTTAGGACAGGGGGACACCGGGGAGCTGTTGTTT
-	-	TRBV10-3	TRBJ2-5	CAIRGDRGETQYF	TGTGCCATCAGGGGAGACCGGGGGGAGACCCAGTACTTC
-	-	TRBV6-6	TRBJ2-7	CASSSTVRGNVYEQYF	TGTGCCAGCAGTTCGACGGTACGGGGGAATGTCTACGAGCAGTACTTC
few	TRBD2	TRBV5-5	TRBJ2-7	CASSLGTSGYSYEQYF	TGTGCCAGCAGCTTGGGGACTAGCGGGTACTCCTACGAGCAGTACTTC
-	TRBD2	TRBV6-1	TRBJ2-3	CASSEEKTSGGADTQYF	TGTGCCAGCAGTGAAGAGAAGACTAGCGGGGGGGCAGATACGCAGTATTTT
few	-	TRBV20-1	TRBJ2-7	CSARVDSYEQYF	TGCAGTGCGAGAGTCGACAGCTACGAGCAGTACTTC
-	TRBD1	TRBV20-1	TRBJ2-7	CSAKGQGSGTATYEQYF	TGCAGTGCTAAGGGACAGGGATCCGGGACGGCTACCTACGAGCAGTACTTC
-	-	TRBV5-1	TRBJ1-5	CASSLSGSGNQPQHF	TGCGCCAGCAGCTTATCAGGGAGCGGCAATCAGCCCCAGCATTTT
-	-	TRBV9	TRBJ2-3	CASSVEARGRTDTQYF	TGTGCCAGCAGCGTGGAAGCGCGGGGCCGCACAGATACGCAGTATTTT
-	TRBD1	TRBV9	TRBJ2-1	CASSEGDRSYNEQFF	TGTGCCAGCAGCGAGGGGGACAGGTCTTACAATGAGCAGTTCTTC
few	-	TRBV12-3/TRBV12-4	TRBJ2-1	CASRPDGYNEQFF	TGTGCCAGCAGACCAGACGGATACAATGAGCAGTTCTTC
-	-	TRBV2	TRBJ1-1	CASIQTDLRAFF	TGTGCCAGCATCCAGACAGACTTGAGGGCTTTCTTT
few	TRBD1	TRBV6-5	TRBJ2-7	CASSYSRGTGGEQYF	TGTGCCAGCAGTTACTCGAGGGGGACAGGTGGCGAGCAGTACTTC
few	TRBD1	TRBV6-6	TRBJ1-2	CASSYSQLDRGNYGYTF	TGTGCCAGCAGTTACTCGCAGCTGGACAGGGGTAACTATGGCTACACCTTC
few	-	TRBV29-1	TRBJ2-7	CSVEAPGTETYEQYF	TGCAGCGTTGAAGCCCCCGGGACGGAGACTTACGAGCAGTACTTC